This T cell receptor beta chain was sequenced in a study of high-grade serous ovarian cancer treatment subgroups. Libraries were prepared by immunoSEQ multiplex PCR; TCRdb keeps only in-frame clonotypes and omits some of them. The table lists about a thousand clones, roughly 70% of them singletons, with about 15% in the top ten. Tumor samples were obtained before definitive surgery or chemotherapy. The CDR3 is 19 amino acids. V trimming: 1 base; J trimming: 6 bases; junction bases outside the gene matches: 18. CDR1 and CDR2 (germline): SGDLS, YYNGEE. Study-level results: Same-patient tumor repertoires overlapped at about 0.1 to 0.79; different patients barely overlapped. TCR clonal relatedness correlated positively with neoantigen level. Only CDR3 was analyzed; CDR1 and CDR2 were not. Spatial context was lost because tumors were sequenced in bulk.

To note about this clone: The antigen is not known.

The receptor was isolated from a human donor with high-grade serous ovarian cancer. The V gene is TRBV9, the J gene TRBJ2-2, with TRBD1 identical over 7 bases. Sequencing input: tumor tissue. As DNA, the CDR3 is TGTGCCAGCAGCGTACCGGAGAGGGACAGCCAAAGAGTATCCGGGGAGCTGTTTTTT. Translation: CASSVPERDSQRVSGELFF.